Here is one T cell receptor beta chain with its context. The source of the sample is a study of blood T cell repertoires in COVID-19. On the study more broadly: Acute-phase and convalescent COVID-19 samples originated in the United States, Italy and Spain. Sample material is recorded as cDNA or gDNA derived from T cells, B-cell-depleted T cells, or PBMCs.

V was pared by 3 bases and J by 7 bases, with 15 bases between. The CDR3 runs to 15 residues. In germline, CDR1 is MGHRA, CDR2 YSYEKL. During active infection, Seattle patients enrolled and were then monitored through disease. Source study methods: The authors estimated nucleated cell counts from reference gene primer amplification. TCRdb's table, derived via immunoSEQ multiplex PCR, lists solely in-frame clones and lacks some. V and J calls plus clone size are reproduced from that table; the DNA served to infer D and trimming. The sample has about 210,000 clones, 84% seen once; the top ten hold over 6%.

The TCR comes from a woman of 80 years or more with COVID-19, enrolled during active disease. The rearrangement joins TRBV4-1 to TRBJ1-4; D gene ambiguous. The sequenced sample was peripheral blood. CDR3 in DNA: TGCGCCAGCAGCCATCGACGGGAGGTCAGTGAAAAACTGTTTTTT. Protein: CASSHRREVSEKLFF.